This TCR beta chain came from a study of control samples from healthy donors and cancer patients. Data came from immunoSEQ multiplex PCR; TCRdb stores just in-frame clones and leaves some out. The sample contains 100,000 to 150,000 clones, around 87% of which appear only once. The sample consisted of blood. The origin of this receptor is a man in his sixties in good health.

CDR3 loop: CATSETGTGAFF. The CDR3 DNA reads TGTGCCACCAGTGAGACCGGGACCGGAGCTTTCTTT. This chain links TRBV24-1 with TRBJ1-1; D is possibly TRBD1 (5 bases). The CDR3 length is 12 residues. V lost 4 bases and J lost 10, with 12 bases in between. Germline V gene sequence: CDR1 KGHDR, CDR2 SFDVKD.